This TCR beta chain was captured by sequencing in a study of T cell repertoires in cytomegalovirus infection. About the study: Recently identified HLA-C-restricted and well-studied HLA-B-restricted CMV epitopes were used. CMV infection plus the matching HLA type was flagged by public TCR beta signatures.

Study-wide results and limits: CMV-specific HLA-C-restricted TCR beta clonotypes dominated the ex vivo response.

CDR1 and CDR2 from the germline V gene are MNHNY and SVGAGI (reference sequence). CDR3 length: 14 amino acids. The ends lost 5 bases at V and 5 bases at J; junction bases unmatched: 2. One entry per CDR3 protein, called by TCRdb with MiXCR from the reads. The sample records roughly 100,000 distinct CDR3 sequences, roughly 41% being singletons. This clonotype has just a few counts. What it recognizes is unknown. V is TRBV6-6 and J is TRBJ2-1; 11 bases agree with TRBD2. Sequencing used CD8+ T cells from cultured PBMCs, obtained from culture after CMV antigen stimulation. The source of this sequence is a human donor in good health (CMV status not recorded). Some clones in this sample may be carry-over from other donors' samples. The CDR3 DNA reads as TGTGCCAGCAGTACGACTAGCGGGGACAATGAGCAGTTCTTC. As protein: CASSTTSGDNEQFF.